The 21 T cell receptor beta chains listed next were all sequenced from one sample in a study of T cells expressing NK-cell markers. TCRdb re-called the 5' RACE reads, yielding one record per CDR3 amino acid sequence without DNA. The sample holds approximately 550,000 distinct CDR3 sequences. What was sequenced was blood T cells: a sorted CD56 or NKG2C T cell subset, CD4+ or CD8+ T cells, or bulk PBMC T cells (not recorded which). These TCRs come from a man aged 18 to 30 in good health.

The chain combines TRBV11-1 with TRBJ2-1; TCRdb's D call, TRBD2, is unchecked because there is no DNA. The CDR3 spans 18 residues. Per the germline V gene, CDR1 is SGHAT and CDR2 is FQDESV (reference sequence). The chain's CDR3 is CASSLPPRMSGSYNEQFF.

The rearrangement uses TRBV28 and TRBJ2-1; TCRdb calls TRBD2, which cannot be checked without DNA. CDR3 length: 16 amino acids. Germline CDR1 and CDR2: MDHEN and SYDVKM. The CDR3 loop reads CASSGQRLAASNEQFF.

The J gene is TRBJ2-1, the V gene TRBV25-1; the D call from TCRdb, TRBD1, cannot be confirmed without DNA. CDR3 size: 11 residues. Germline CDR1 reads MGHDK; CDR2 reads SYGVNS. The CDR3 loop is CASTGNNEQFF.

This rearrangement joins TRBV10-3 to TRBJ2-1; the TCRdb D gene call, TRBD1, has no DNA to confirm it. The CDR3 extends over 17 amino acids. CDR1 ENHRY and CDR2 SYGVKD come from the germline V gene. This chain's CDR3 is CAIGAGEGSRPYNEQFF.

CDR3 region: CASSVGASTEAFF. The chain carries TRBV5-1 and TRBJ1-1; TCRdb calls TRBD1, which cannot be checked without DNA. The CDR3 is made up of 13 amino acids. Germline CDR1 is SGHRS and CDR2 is YFSETQ.

This rearrangement joins TRBV3-1 to TRBJ2-3. Per the germline V gene, CDR1 is LGHDT and CDR2 is YNNKEL (reference sequence). The CDR3 has 12 amino acids. The CDR3 sequence: CASSRGNVRQYF.

The V call is TRBV20-1, the J call TRBJ1-3. Germline-derived CDR1 and CDR2 are DFQATT and SNEGSKA (reference sequence). The CDR3 length is 16 residues. CDR3 sequence reads: CSARDIGISSGNTIYF.

This sequence joins TRBV11-2 and TRBJ2-5. From germline, CDR1 is SGHAT and CDR2 FQNNGV. This CDR3 is 14 amino acids long. CDR3 residues: CASSLGQLQETQYF.

The J gene is TRBJ2-1, the V gene TRBV24-1; TCRdb names TRBD2, which stays unverified in the absence of DNA. Germline V gene lookup returns CDR1 KGHDR and CDR2 SFDVKD. This CDR3 has 15 residues. The chain's CDR3 is CATSAHSGRVNEQFF.

The chain couples TRBV7-8 to TRBJ2-5; TCRdb's assignment of TRBD1 cannot be checked, as there is no DNA. Germline CDR1 is SGHVS and CDR2 is FQNEAQ. The CDR3 runs to 16 residues. The CDR3 sequence is CASSLAWRQLQETQYF.

This chain links TRBV6-1 with TRBJ2-5. The CDR3 extends over 16 amino acids. Germline V CDR1 and CDR2: MNHNS, SASEGT. The CDR3 reads CASSEAPGTAVGTQYF.

The CDR3 here is CASSDSTGREAFF. This chain uses TRBV6-4 with TRBJ1-1; TCRdb gives TRBD1 as the D gene, but with no DNA this cannot be confirmed. Germline lookup yields CDR1 MRHNA and CDR2 SNTAGT. This CDR3 has 13 residues.

The V gene is TRBV5-6, the J gene TRBJ2-5; TCRdb's D call of TRBD2 is untestable without DNA. The germline V gene has CDR1 SGHDT and CDR2 YYEEEE. The CDR3 runs 20 residues. CDR3 in amino acids: CASSLFGYRRTSGAQETQYF. The whole variable domain, remainder taken from reference TRBV5-6 and TRBJ2-5, is DAGVTQSPTHLIKTRGQQVTLRCSPKSGHDTVSWYQQALGQGPQFIFQYYEEEERQRGNFPDRFSGHQFPNYSSELNVNALLLGDSALYLCASSLFGYRRTSGAQETQYFGPGTRLLVL.

The CDR3: CASSPRKGTSPDTQYF. This rearrangement joins TRBV11-2 to TRBJ2-3; lacking DNA, the TRBD1 call made by TCRdb goes unchecked. The V gene's germline CDR1 is SGHAT and CDR2 FQNNGV. This CDR3 spans 16 amino acids. The complete variable domain, with remaining parts taken from reference TRBV11-2 and TRBJ2-3, reads EAGVAQSPRYKIIEKRQSVAFWCNPISGHATLYWYQQILGQGPKLLIQFQNNGVVDDSQLPKDRFSAERLKGVDSTLKIQPAKLEDSAVYLCASSPRKGTSPDTQYFGPGTRLTVL.

The chain uses TRBV7-9 and TRBJ2-1; TCRdb selects TRBD2, and the lack of DNA leaves this call unchecked. This CDR3 has 17 amino acids. The germline V gene encodes CDR1 SEHNR and CDR2 FQNEAQ (reference sequence). The CDR3 loop is CASSGGIGDVSYNEQFF.

V usage is TRBV5-6 and J usage is TRBJ2-7; TCRdb indicates TRBD2, and absent DNA this call remains unverified. CDR3 length equals 16 residues. Germline V lookup: CDR1 SGHDT, CDR2 YYEEEE. CDR3 sequence reads: CASSSTPSVVPYEQYF.

V is TRBV4-1 and J is TRBJ2-3; the TRBD1 assignment by TCRdb is unverifiable without DNA. Looked up from germline, CDR1 is MGHRA and CDR2 is YSYEKL. The CDR3 is made up of 15 amino acids. CDR3 protein: CASRKTGLSTDTQYF.

The V and J genes are TRBV6-4 and TRBJ1-6; the D call of TRBD1 rests on TCRdb alone, since no DNA is present to check it. Germline CDR1 MRHNA, CDR2 SNTAGT. This CDR3 is built from 15 residues. This CDR3 reads CASSADDRPNSPLHF.

This sequence joins TRBV7-2 and TRBJ2-5. This CDR3 comprises 15 residues. Per the germline V gene, CDR1 is SGHTA and CDR2 is FQGNSA. The CDR3 reads CASSLVGSSSETQYF. Based on the CDR3 plus reference TRBV7-2 and TRBJ2-5, the full variable domain is GAGVSQSPSNKVTEKGKDVELRCDPISGHTALYWYRQSLGQGLEFLIYFQGNSAPDKSGLPSDRFSAERTGGSVSTLTIQRTQQEDSAVYLCASSLVGSSSETQYFGPGTRLLVL.

V usage is TRBV14 and J usage is TRBJ1-2. Germline-derived CDR1 and CDR2 are SGHDN and FVKESK. The CDR3 is made up of 13 amino acids. The CDR3 loop reads CASSQVALYGYTF.

The chain carries TRBV5-1 and TRBJ2-2; TCRdb outputs TRBD1, but without DNA this stays unchecked. The CDR3 sequence is 15 residues long. CDR1 is SGHRS, CDR2 YFSETQ, per germline. CDR3 amino acids: CASSPNPGGTGELFF.